Following are 5 T cell receptor beta chains from one sample sequenced in a study of T cell changes during pregnancy in multiple sclerosis. Generated by immunoSEQ multiplex PCR, the TCRdb table keeps only in-frame clones and is missing some. The sample lists about 57,000 clones, about 91% occurring once. Here the sequenced sample was CD4+ T cells from peripheral blood mononuclear cells, taken in the second trimester of pregnancy. The origin of the receptors is a female donor with multiple sclerosis, enrolled in a pregnancy study.

V and J are TRBV19 and TRBJ2-1, with a possible D match to TRBD1 (5 bases). Trimming pared 3 bases from V and 0 bases from J, leaving 15 bases between. The CDR3 spans 17 residues. Germline V gene data show CDR1 as LNHDA and CDR2 as SQIVND (reference sequence). The CDR3 spells CASSILGRLLSYNEQFF. CDR3 nucleotide sequence: TGTGCCAGTAGTATTCTGGGGCGGTTGCTCTCCTACAATGAGCAGTTCTTC.

This chain connects TRBV6-6 to TRBJ2-5, with TRBD1 as a possible D gene (5 bases). TRBJ2-7 matches the DNA end more closely, so the J call is doubtful. CDR1 MNHNY and CDR2 SVGAGI come from the germline V gene (reference sequence). This CDR3 comprises 14 residues. The CDR3 nucleotides read TGTGCCAGCACCTCTGGGGCAGGGAACTACGAGCAGTACTTC. Translation: CASTSGAGNYEQYF.

The chain uses TRBV5-4 and TRBJ1-2, with D tentatively TRBD1 (6 bases). CDR1 SGHNT and CDR2 YYREEE come from the germline V gene (reference sequence). This CDR3 comprises 17 residues. Trimming stripped 4 bases from V and 8 bases from J, with 27 bases between. The CDR3 nucleotides are TGTGCCAGCAGCCGCTCAGTCCCGACTTCGGGGGGGGGCGGCTACACCTTC. Translation: CASSRSVPTSGGGGYTF.

The chain joins TRBV11-2 to TRBJ1-1; tentative D call: TRBD1 (5 bases). This CDR3 spans 15 amino acids. Germline CDR1 and CDR2: SGHAT and FQNNGV. Trimming removed 3 bases from V and 4 bases from J, with 15 bases in between. The CDR3 DNA reads TGTGCCAGCAGCTTTCTAGGGGTACCTCTCACTGAAGCTTTCTTT. As protein: CASSFLGVPLTEAFF.

The rearrangement joins TRBV5-1 to TRBJ2-7; perhaps TRBD1 as D (6 bases). Germline V lookup: CDR1 SGHRS, CDR2 YFSETQ. CDR3 length: 15 amino acids. Trimming removed 0 bases from V and 1 base from J, with 11 bases in between. CDR3 sequence (DNA): TGCGCCAGCAGCTTGGGGACAGCGAGTTCCTACGAGCAGTACTTC. This encodes CASSLGTASSYEQYF. Based on the CDR3 plus reference TRBV5-1 and TRBJ2-7, the full variable domain is KAGVTQTPRYLIKTRGQQVTLSCSPISGHRSVSWYQQTPGQGLQFLFEYFSETQRNKGNFPGRFSGRQFSNSRSEMNVSTLELGDSALYLCASSLGTASSYEQYFGPGTRLTVT.